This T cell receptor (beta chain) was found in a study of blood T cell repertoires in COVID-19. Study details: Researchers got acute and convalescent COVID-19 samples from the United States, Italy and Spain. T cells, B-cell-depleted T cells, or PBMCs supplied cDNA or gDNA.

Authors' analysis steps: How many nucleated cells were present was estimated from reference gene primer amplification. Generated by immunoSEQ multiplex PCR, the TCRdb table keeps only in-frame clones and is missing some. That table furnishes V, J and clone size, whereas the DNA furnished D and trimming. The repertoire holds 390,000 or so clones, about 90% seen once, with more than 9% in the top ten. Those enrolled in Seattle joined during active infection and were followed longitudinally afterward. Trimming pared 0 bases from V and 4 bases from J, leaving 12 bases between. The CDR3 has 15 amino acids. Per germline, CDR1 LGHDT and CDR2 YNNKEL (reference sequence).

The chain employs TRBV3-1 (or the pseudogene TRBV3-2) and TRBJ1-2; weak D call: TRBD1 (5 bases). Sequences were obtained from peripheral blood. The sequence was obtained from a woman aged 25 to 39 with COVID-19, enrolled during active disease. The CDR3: CASSQEPGTFYGYTF. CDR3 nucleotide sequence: TGTGCCAGCAGCCAAGAACCGGGGACTTTCTATGGCTACACCTTC.